This T cell receptor beta chain was documented in a study of blood T cell repertoires in COVID-19. Study background: Sources were T cells, B-cell-depleted T cells, or PBMCs; the material itself was cDNA or gDNA.

Original processing notes: It was from reference gene primer amplification that nucleated cell counts were estimated. Generated by immunoSEQ multiplex PCR, the TCRdb table keeps only in-frame clones and is missing some. V and J calls plus clone size are reproduced from that table; the DNA served to infer D and trimming. Of 130,000 to 150,000 clones listed, more than 70% are singletons. This CDR3 has 13 amino acids. Germline assignment: CDR1 MGHDK and CDR2 SYGVNS. Trimming took off 5 bases at V and 6 bases at J, with 10 bases between the two ends. Sequenced: peripheral blood. This chain joins TRBV25-1 and TRBJ1-4; D gene uncertain. The clonotype comes from a human donor in a cohort sampled during active COVID-19. The CDR3: CASSPGKDEKLFF. The CDR3 DNA follows: TGTGCCAGCAGTCCAGGCAAGGATGAAAAACTGTTTTTT. Full variable domain (rest looked up from reference TRBV25-1 and TRBJ1-4): EADIYQTPRYLVIGTGKKITLECSQTMGHDKMYWYQQDPGMELHLIHYSYGVNSTEKGDLSSESTVSRIRTEHFPLTLESARPSHTSQYLCASSPGKDEKLFFGSGTQLSVL.